This paragraph reports one TCR beta chain. This clonotype has only one observation. It has no known antigen specificity. No much larger clonotype is one base removed from it; base qualities were not supplied. Support from one read is weak. RNA was extracted with the RNeasy kit and about 0.5 to 1 ug was reverse transcribed using random hexamers. The immunoSEQ multiplex PCR assay, covering 54 Vbeta and 13 Jbeta segments, was used to amplify TCR beta CDR3 regions. Bias from PCR amplification was corrected by using a synthetic template baseline for primer optimization and for computational correction. The paper's processing steps were these. Reads were annotated to V, D and J genes according to IMGT and were analyzed with immunoSEQ Analyzer, with only productive sequences retained. Clonality was calculated as one minus the Shannon entropy normalized by log2 of the number of productive unique sequences. Public and private clones were assessed among the 100 most prevalent clones of each patient and control. Clones were defined as Susac-specific when absent from the healthy and MS cohorts, from 1052 published viral clones and from other ImmuneACCESS disease sequences. In-frame beta chains were kept once TCRdb had trimmed the public reads at Q25 with fastp and called clones with MiXCR. Under each unique CDR3 protein, matching rows form one entry showing the most common genes and DNA. What appears here as the V and J calls and clone size reflects TCRdb's work, not the paper's. Across this sample there are fewer than 250,000 distinct CDR3 sequences, with 80% to 95% seen only once. The ten top clones hold approximately 0.1% of the sample.

The CDR3, from cysteine to phenylalanine, totals 16 residues. The retained sequence is limited to the CDR3, 48 bases, with the frame set at the first base. From the germline V gene (reference sequence), CDR1 is LNHNV and CDR2 is YYDKDF. Relative to germline, V is 3 bases shorter and J is 3 bases shorter, with 18 bases between their ends. This sample was included in a study of CD8 T cells in Susac syndrome (dated by TCRdb to between 2018 and 2020). In terms of the full investigation: Whether CD8+ T cell activation and differentiation in Susac syndrome was antigen driven was tested using repertoire sequencing.

Overall results and qualifications from the work: The study acknowledged that relatively few individuals were included in the TCR sequencing and HLA analysis.

Peripheral blood CD8+ and CD4+ T cells from healthy donors, Susac syndrome patients and multiple sclerosis patients were profiled by high-throughput TCR beta sequencing. Healthy donors were age- and sex-matched controls. Bulk CD8+ and CD4+ T cells were purified by magnetic negative isolation, whereas CD8+ TEMRA cells were enriched by FACS. Blood was collected in EDTA tubes and processed within 24 hours, with PBMCs isolated through density gradient centrifugation. PBMCs intended for TCR sequencing were cryopreserved in liquid nitrogen and thawed later in a water bath at 37 degrees C. Purity of sorted or isolated CD4+, CD8+ and CD8+ TEMRA cells was at least 90%.

In this chain, TRBV15 is recombined with TRBJ2-7; the D gene is possibly TRBD1, with 5 bases matching. Sequenced: CD4+ T cells from PBMCs. This TCR was recovered from a human donor in good health. Here is the DNA: TGTGCCACCAGCAGGGTTTTGACAGTTCCTAACTACGAGCAGTACTTC. Its product reads: CATSRVLTVPNYEQYF.